This T cell receptor beta chain was captured by sequencing in a study of OX40 agonist ivuxolimab in advanced cancers. Overall study: Patients received ivuxolimab, an intravenous treatment, every 2 weeks at 0.01 to 10 mg/kg.

V shed 0 bases, J shed 7 bases, and the junction held 6 bases outside the gene matches. The CDR3 runs to 15 residues. The germline V gene encodes CDR1 SGHAT and CDR2 FQDESV (reference sequence). The table came from immunoSEQ multiplex PCR; TCRdb's copy has only in-frame clones and leaves some out. The sample has about 83,000 clones, roughly 83% seen once. Concerning this clone: Its target is unknown.

Overall study findings and caveats: At 0.1 to 3.0 mg/kg, clonal expansion of CD4+ and CD8+ blood T cells had occurred by week 6. Specificity for antigen went undetermined in the expanded peripheral T cells.

The chain links TRBV11-1 to TRBJ2-5; 9 bases are shared with TRBD1. The clonotype comes from an adult with an advanced solid tumor such as melanoma, head and neck, liver or kidney cancer. Sequencing used CD4+ or CD8+ T cells sorted from blood, obtained in a trial of the OX40 agonist ivuxolimab. CDR3 protein: CASSLAGTGQRTQYF. The CDR3 region has the DNA TGTGCCAGCAGCTTAGCTGGGACAGGGCAGCGGACCCAGTACTTC.